The next 17 T cell receptor beta chains were all read from a single sample in a study of glioma-infiltrating T cells after dendritic cell vaccination. The data were produced by immunoSEQ multiplex PCR, yet TCRdb's version contains in-frame clones alone and is incomplete. The repertoire holds about 73,000 clones, with more than 65% as singletons. Sequenced here: blood, sampled before dendritic cell vaccination. The origin of the receptors is a human donor with glioblastoma.

Of note for this clone: The CDR3 end shows no conserved phenylalanine or tryptophan, and so a read error is likely. It is unclear where the CDR3 begins or ends on the DNA, so no DNA is shown, and the CDR3 is as TCRdb lists it. V is TRBV9 and J is TRBJ2-7; TRBD2 reflects the table's D call only, with no check against the DNA. The CDR3 is made up of 13 amino acids, end residues included. The germline V gene encodes CDR1 SGDLS and CDR2 YYNGEE. The CDR3 loop reads CASSLTTSEGRYA.

The chain links TRBV11-2 to TRBJ2-7; tentatively, D is TRBD1 (6 bases). The CDR3 runs 12 residues. V dropped 8 bases and J dropped 6 bases, with 14 bases sitting between them. Germline V lookup: CDR1 SGHAT, CDR2 FQNNGV. The CDR3: CASAQGSGEQYF. DNA of the CDR3: TGTGCCAGCGCACAGGGTTCCGGCGAGCAGTACTTC.

This rearrangement joins TRBV4-1 to TRBJ2-1, with 9 nucleotides matching TRBD2. Looked up from germline, CDR1 is MGHRA and CDR2 is YSYEKL. V gave up 0 bases and J gave up 6 bases; unmatched junction bases: 12. The CDR3 length is 18 residues. In nucleotides, the CDR3 is TGCGCCAGCAGCCAAGACACCCTACTAGCGGGTTCGGGCAATGAGCAGTTCTTC. Its protein is CASSQDTLLAGSGNEQFF.

The chain employs TRBV5-1 and TRBJ1-1; TRBD1 matches 11 bases. J was trimmed by 1 base and V by 3 bases; bases with no gene match: 11. The CDR3 runs to 18 residues. Germline values: CDR1 SGHRS, CDR2 YFSETQ. CDR3 in amino acids: CASSWGRTGGSENTEAFF. DNA of the CDR3: TGCGCCAGCAGCTGGGGACGGACAGGGGGCTCGGAGAACACTGAAGCTTTCTTT.

The chain uses TRBV4-1 and TRBJ1-6, with 11 positions matching TRBD1. Germline values: CDR1 MGHRA, CDR2 YSYEKL. Unmatched junction bases numbered 10, after V lost 2 bases and J lost 7 bases. The CDR3 covers 18 residues. In nucleotides, the CDR3 is TGCGCCAGCAGCCAACGACCGGGACAGGGGGTTAAGAATTCACCCCTCCACTTT. Its protein product is CASSQRPGQGVKNSPLHF.

Only one count was recorded for this clone. V gene TRBV15 combines with J gene TRBJ1-2, with 7 bases identical to TRBD1. The V and J ends lost 0 bases and 2 bases, in that order; junction bases with no gene match: 6. Germline CDR1 LNHNV, CDR2 YYDKDF (reference sequence). The CDR3 spans 16 residues. The CDR3 DNA sequence: TGTGCCACCAGCAGAGATAGCCAGGGGGGAAACTATGGCTACACCTTC. Translating it yields CATSRDSQGGNYGYTF.

The rearrangement uses TRBV29-1 and TRBJ1-3; unclear D gene. The CDR3 loop spans 12 amino acids. The V end lost 3 bases, the J end lost 0 bases, and 3 bases lay between the germline ends. Germline loops: CDR1 SQVTM, CDR2 ANQGSEA. CDR3 sequence: CSVDSSGNTIYF. DNA of the CDR3: TGCAGCGTTGACTCCTCTGGAAACACCATATATTTT.

The rearrangement uses TRBV5-1 and TRBJ2-7; 9 bases are shared with TRBD2. This CDR3 is built from 15 residues. Germline CDR1 reads SGHRS; CDR2 reads YFSETQ. Trimming took 4 bases from V and 3 from J; bases not matched to a gene: 8. CDR3 DNA sequence: TGCGCCAGCAGCCCCGCTCCTAGCGGGGACTACGAGCAGTACGTC. As protein: CASSPAPSGDYEQYV.

The V gene is TRBV6-5, the J gene TRBJ2-7; D is uncertain. The V gene's germline CDR1 is MNHEY and CDR2 SVGAGI. The V and J ends lost 2 bases and 2 bases respectively, with 13 bases between them. This CDR3 is 15 amino acids long. This CDR3 is CASSYNSKNPYEQYF. The DNA of the CDR3 is TGTGCCAGCAGTTACAATAGTAAAAACCCCTACGAGCAGTACTTC.

The chain uses TRBV11-2 and TRBJ2-1, with a possible D match to TRBD1 (5 bases). The CDR3 spans 15 residues. CDR1 and CDR2 from the germline V gene are SGHAT and FQNNGV. Trimming cost V 4 bases and J 5 bases, with 15 bases left between them. The CDR3 region is CASSWSGLVHNEQFF. CDR3 coding DNA: TGTGCCAGCAGCTGGTCAGGGTTGGTCCACAATGAGCAGTTCTTC.

This clone was found a few times. V is TRBV6-5 and J is TRBJ1-2; D gene ambiguous. The CDR3 contains 13 residues. Looked up from germline, CDR1 is MNHEY and CDR2 is SVGAGI. The V and J ends lost 7 bases and 4 bases respectively, with 13 bases between them. CDR3 nucleotide sequence: TGTGCCAGCATTAACCGGAGAGGCTATGGCTACACCTTC. Its protein is CASINRRGYGYTF.

The genes are TRBV5-4 and TRBJ1-1; the match to TRBD1 covers 9 bases. The CDR3 length is 15 residues. V shed 2 bases and J 4 bases; nucleotides not matched to a gene: 6. From germline, CDR1 is SGHNT and CDR2 YYREEE (reference sequence). The CDR3 region is CASSFQQGAGTEAFF. The CDR3 region has the DNA TGTGCCAGCAGCTTCCAACAGGGGGCCGGCACTGAAGCTTTCTTT.

The rearrangement links TRBV18 to TRBJ2-7, with 9 bases that match TRBD1. The CDR3 has 15 residues. CDR1 is KGHSH, CDR2 LQKENI, per germline. Trimming took 4 bases from V and 4 from J; bases not matched to a gene: 8. The CDR3 nucleotides are TGTGCCAGCTCACACGCCGACAGGGGGGGTTACGAGCAGTACTTC. This translates into CASSHADRGGYEQYF.

V gene TRBV18 combines with J gene TRBJ2-3; 13 positions match TRBD2. The CDR3 covers 19 residues. Trimming at V came to 0 bases and at J to 0 bases, leaving 6 bases not matched to a gene. The germline CDR1 and CDR2 sequences are KGHSH and LQKENI. The CDR3 sequence is CASSPPTSGGHTSTDTQYF. CDR3 sequence (DNA): TGTGCCAGCTCACCACCGACTAGCGGGGGGCACACTAGCACAGATACGCAGTATTTT. The whole variable domain, filled in from reference TRBV18 and TRBJ2-3, reads NAGVMQNPRHLVRRRGQEARLRCSPMKGHSHVYWYRQLPEEGLKFMVYLQKENIIDESGMPKERFSAEFPKEGPSILRIQQVVRGDSAAYFCASSPPTSGGHTSTDTQYFGPGTRLTVL.

This clone has only one observation. The chain combines TRBV6-1 with TRBJ1-2; D is possibly TRBD1 (6 bases). Germline V gives CDR1 MNHNS, CDR2 SASEGT. V was pared by 5 bases and J by 4 bases, with 17 bases between. The CDR3 loop spans 15 amino acids. This CDR3 is CASSIQQGTIYGYTF. The CDR3 DNA follows: TGTGCCAGCAGTATTCAACAGGGTACGATCTATGGCTACACCTTC.

The J gene is TRBJ1-1, the V gene TRBV12-5; 9 nucleotides line up with TRBD1. The CDR3 consists of 14 residues. V lost 3 bases, J lost 8 bases, and 7 bases stayed unmatched. Germline assignment: CDR1 LGHNT and CDR2 FRNRAP. The chain's CDR3 is CASGLGTGNKEAFF. Written as DNA, the CDR3 is TGTGCTAGTGGTTTAGGGACAGGGAACAAGGAAGCTTTCTTT.

J is TRBJ2-1 and V is TRBV6-5; TRBD2 agrees at 10 bases. J lost 7 bases, V lost 0 bases, and 6 bases had no gene match. Germline CDR1 is MNHEY and CDR2 is SVGAGI. The CDR3 consists of 16 residues. The CDR3 nucleotides read TGTGCCAGCAGTTACTCATCAAGCGGGAGGGCGAATGAGCAGTTCTTC. Translated: CASSYSSSGRANEQFF.